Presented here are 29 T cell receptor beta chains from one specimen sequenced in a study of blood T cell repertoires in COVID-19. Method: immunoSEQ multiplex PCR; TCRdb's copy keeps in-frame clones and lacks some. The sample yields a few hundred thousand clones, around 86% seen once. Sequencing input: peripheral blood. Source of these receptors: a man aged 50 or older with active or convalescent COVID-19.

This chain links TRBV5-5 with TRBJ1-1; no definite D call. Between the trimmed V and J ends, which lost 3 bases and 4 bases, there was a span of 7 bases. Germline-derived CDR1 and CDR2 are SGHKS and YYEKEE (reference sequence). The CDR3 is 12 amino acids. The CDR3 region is CASSWRGTEAFF. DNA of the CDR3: TGTGCCAGCAGCTGGCGGGGCACTGAAGCTTTCTTT.

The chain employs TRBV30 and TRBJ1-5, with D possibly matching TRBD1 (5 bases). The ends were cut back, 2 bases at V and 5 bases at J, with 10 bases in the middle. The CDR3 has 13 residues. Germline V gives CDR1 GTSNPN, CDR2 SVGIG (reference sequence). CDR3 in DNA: TGTGCCTGGAGTCTTGGCAGGGATCAGCCCCAGCATTTT. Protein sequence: CAWSLGRDQPQHF.

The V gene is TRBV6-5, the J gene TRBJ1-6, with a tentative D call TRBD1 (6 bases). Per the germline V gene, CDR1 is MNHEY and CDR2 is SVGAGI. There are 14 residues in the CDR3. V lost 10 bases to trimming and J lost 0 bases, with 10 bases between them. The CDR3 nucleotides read TGTGCCATCGACAGGAGCTCCTATAATTCACCCCTCCACTTT. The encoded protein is CAIDRSSYNSPLHF.

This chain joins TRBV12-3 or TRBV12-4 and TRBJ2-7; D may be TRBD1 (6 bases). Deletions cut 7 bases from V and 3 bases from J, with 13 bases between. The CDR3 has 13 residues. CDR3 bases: TGTGCCAGCACCCCGGGACACAACTACGAGCAGTACTTC. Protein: CASTPGHNYEQYF.

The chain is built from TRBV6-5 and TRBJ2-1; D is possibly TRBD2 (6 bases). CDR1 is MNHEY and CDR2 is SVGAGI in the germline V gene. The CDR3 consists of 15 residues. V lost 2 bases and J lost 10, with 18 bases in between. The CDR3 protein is CASSYGRRADLEQFF. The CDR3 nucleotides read TGTGCCAGCAGTTACGGGAGGCGAGCGGACCTGGAGCAGTTCTTC.

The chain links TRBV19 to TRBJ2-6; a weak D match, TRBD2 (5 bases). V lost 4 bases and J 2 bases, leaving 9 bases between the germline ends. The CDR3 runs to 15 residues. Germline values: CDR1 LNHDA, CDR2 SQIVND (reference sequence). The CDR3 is CASSKGEAGANVLTF. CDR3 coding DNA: TGTGCCAGTAGTAAGGGAGAGGCTGGGGCCAACGTCCTGACTTTC.

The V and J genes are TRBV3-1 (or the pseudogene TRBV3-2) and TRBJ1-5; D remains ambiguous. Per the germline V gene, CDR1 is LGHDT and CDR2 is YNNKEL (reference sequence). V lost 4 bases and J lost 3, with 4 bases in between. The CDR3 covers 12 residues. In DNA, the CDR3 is TGTGCCAGCAGCCTTTACAATCAGCCCCAGCATTTT. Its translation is CASSLYNQPQHF.

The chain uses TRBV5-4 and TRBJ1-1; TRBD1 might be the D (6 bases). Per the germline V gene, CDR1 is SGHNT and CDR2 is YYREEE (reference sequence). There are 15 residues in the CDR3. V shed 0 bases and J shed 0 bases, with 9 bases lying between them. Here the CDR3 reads CASSLDGQMNTEAFF. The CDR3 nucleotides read TGTGCCAGCAGCTTGGATGGACAGATGAACACTGAAGCTTTCTTT.

The DNA for the CDR3 is TGTGCCAGCAGTCTGAGGCTAGCGAACACCGGGGAGCTGTTTTTT. Protein product: CASSLRLANTGELFF. The V call is TRBV27, the J call TRBJ2-2; no clear D. Germline V gene sequence: CDR1 MNHEY, CDR2 SMNVEV (reference sequence). CDR3 length: 15 residues. V lost 5 bases and J 0 bases, leaving 10 bases between the germline ends.

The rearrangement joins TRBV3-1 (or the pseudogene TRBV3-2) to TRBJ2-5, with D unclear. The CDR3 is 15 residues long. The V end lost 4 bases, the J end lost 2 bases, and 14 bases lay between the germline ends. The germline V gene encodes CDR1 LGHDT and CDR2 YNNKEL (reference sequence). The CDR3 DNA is TGTGCCAGCAGCCCTTTGGCAGATCAACAAGAGACCCAGTACTTC. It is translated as CASSPLADQQETQYF.

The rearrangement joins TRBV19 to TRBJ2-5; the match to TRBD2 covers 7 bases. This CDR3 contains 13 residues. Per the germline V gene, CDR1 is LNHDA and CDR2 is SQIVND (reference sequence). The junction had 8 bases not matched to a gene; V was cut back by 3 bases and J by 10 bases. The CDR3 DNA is TGTGCCAGTAGTATTCCCGGGACTATGAGCCAGTACTTC. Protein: CASSIPGTMSQYF.

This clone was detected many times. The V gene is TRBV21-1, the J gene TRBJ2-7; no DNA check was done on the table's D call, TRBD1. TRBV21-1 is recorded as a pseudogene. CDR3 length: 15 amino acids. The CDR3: CASSKYRGRDYEQYF. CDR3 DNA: TGTGCCAGCAGCAAATACAGGGGTCGTGACTACGAGCAGTACTTC.

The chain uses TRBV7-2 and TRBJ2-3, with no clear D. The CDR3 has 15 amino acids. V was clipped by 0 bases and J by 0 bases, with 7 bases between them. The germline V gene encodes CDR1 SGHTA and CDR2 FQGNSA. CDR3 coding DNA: TGTGCCAGCAGCTTAGCGCCAACTAGCACAGATACGCAGTATTTT. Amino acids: CASSLAPTSTDTQYF.

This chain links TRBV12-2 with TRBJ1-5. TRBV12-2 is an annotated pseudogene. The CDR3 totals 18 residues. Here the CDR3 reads CASRHHSGFGGCNQPQHF. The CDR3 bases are TGTGCAAGTCGCCACCACTCAGGTTTCGGAGGTTGCAATCAGCCCCAGCATTTT.

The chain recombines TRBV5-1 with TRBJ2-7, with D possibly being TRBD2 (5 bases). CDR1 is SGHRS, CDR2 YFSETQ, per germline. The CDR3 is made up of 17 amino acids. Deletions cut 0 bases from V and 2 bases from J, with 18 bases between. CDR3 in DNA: TGCGCCAGCAGCTTGGCCCCGGCTCGGACTGCCACCTACGAGCAGTACTTC. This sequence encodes CASSLAPARTATYEQYF. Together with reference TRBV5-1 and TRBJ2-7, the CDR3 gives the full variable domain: KAGVTQTPRYLIKTRGQQVTLSCSPISGHRSVSWYQQTPGQGLQFLFEYFSETQRNKGNFPGRFSGRQFSNSRSEMNVSTLELGDSALYLCASSLAPARTATYEQYFGPGTRLTVT.

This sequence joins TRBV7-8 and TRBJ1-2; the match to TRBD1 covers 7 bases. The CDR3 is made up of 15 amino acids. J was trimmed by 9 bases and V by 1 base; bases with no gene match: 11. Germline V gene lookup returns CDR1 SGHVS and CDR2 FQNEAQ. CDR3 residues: CASSLVPGGRSSYTF. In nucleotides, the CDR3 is TGTGCCAGCAGCTTAGTCCCAGGGGGGAGAAGTAGCTACACCTTC.

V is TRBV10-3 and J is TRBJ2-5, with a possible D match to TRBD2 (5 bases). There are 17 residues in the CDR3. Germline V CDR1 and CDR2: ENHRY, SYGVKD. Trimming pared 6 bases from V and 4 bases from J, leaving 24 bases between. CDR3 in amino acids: CAIRSPLGETMIETQYF. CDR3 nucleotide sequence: TGTGCCATCAGATCTCCCCTCGGGGAGACGATGATAGAGACCCAGTACTTC.

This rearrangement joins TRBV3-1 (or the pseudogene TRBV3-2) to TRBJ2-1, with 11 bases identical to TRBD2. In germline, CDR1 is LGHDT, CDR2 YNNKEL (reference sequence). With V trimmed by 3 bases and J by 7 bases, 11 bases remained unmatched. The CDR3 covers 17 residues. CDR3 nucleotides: TGTGCCAGCAGCCATCGACTAGCGGGAAGTTTAGGTAATGAGCAGTTCTTC. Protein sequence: CASSHRLAGSLGNEQFF.

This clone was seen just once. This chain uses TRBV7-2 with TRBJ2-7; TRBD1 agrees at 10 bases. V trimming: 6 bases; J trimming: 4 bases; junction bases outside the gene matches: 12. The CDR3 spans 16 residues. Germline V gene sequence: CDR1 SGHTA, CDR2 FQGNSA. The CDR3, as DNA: TGTGCCAGCAGTCCAGCGGGACAGGGGAATTTTTACGAGCAGTACTTC. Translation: CASSPAGQGNFYEQYF.

CDR3 region: CASSLKRPRGTEAFF. CDR3 nucleotide sequence: TGTGCCAGCAGCTTGAAGAGGCCACGGGGCACTGAAGCTTTCTTT. The rearrangement joins TRBV5-4 to TRBJ1-1; D is unresolved. V was pared by 1 base and J by 4 bases, with 14 bases between. The V gene's germline CDR1 is SGHNT and CDR2 YYREEE (reference sequence). This CDR3 has 15 residues.

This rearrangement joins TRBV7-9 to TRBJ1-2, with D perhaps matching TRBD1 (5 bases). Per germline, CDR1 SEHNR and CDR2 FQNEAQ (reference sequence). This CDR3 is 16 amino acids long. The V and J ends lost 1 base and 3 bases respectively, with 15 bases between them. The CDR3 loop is CASSLGEGLDHYGYTF. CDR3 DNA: TGTGCCAGCAGCTTAGGAGAGGGACTAGACCACTATGGCTACACCTTC. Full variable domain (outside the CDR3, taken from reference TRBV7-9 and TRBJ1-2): DTGVSQNPRHKITKRGQNVTFRCDPISEHNRLYWYRQTLGQGPEFLTYFQNEAQLEKSRLLSDRFSAERPKGSFSTLEIQRTEQGDSAMYLCASSLGEGLDHYGYTFGSGTRLTVV.

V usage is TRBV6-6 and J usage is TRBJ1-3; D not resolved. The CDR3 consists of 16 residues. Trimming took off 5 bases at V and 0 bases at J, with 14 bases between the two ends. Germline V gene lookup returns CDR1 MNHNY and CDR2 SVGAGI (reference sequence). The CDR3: CASSPAGVPSGNTIYF. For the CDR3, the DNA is TGTGCCAGCAGTCCGGCCGGGGTACCCTCTGGAAACACCATATATTTT.

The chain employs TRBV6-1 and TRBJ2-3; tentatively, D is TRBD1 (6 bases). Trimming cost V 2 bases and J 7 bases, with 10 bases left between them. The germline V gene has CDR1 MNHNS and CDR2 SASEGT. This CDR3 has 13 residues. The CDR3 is CASSEWGTHTQYF. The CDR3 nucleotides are TGTGCCAGCAGTGAATGGGGGACACATACGCAGTATTTT.

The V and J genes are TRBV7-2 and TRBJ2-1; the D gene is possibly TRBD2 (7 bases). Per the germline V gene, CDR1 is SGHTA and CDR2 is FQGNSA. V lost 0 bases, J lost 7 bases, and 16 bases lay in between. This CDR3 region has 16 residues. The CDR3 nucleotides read TGTGCCAGCAGCTTAGCGGGAGGGGGGCCTGGTAATGAGCAGTTCTTC. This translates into CASSLAGGGPGNEQFF.

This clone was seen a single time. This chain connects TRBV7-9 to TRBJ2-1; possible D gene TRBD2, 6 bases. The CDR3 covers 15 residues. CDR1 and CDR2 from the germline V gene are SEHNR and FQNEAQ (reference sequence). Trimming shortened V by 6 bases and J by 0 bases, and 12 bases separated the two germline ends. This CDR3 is CASRLLGGSYNEQFF. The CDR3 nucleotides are TGTGCCAGCAGGCTCTTGGGGGGCTCCTACAATGAGCAGTTCTTC.

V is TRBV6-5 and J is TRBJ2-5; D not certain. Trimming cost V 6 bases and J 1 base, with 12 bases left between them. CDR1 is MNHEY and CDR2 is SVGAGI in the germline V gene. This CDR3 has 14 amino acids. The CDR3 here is CASRVVALQETQYF. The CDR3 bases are TGTGCCAGCAGGGTGGTGGCCCTCCAAGAGACCCAGTACTTC.

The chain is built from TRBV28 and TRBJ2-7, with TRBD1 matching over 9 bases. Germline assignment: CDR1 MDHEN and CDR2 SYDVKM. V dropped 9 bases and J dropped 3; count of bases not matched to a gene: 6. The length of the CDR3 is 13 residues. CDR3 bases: TGTGCCAGGGGACAGGGAGACTTCTACGAGCAGTACTTC. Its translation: CARGQGDFYEQYF. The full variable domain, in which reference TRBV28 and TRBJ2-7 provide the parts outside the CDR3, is DVKVTQSSRYLVKRTGEKVFLECVQDMDHENMFWYRQDPGLGLRLIYFSYDVKMKEKGDIPEGYSVSREKKERFSLILESASTNQTSMYLCARGQGDFYEQYFGPGTRLTVT.

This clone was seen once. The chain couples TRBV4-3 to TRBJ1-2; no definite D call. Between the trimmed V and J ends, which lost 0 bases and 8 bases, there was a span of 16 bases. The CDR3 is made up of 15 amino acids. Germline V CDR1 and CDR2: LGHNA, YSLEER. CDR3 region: CASSQDPSRTRGYTF. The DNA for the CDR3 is TGCGCCAGCAGCCAAGATCCTAGCAGGACGAGGGGCTACACCTTC.

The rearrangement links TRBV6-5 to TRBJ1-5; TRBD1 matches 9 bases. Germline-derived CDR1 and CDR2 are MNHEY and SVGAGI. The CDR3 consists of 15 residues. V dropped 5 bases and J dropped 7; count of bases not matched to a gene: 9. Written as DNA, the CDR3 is TGTGCCAGCAGTACTATGACAGGGGGGAGCCAGCCCCAGCATTTT. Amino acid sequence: CASSTMTGGSQPQHF.